One sample yielded the 5 T cell receptor beta chains listed below, sequenced in a study of vaccination effects on CD4 cells after COVID-19. Assay: immunoSEQ multiplex PCR; the TCRdb copy retains only in-frame clones and omits some. The top ten clones hold about 8.7% of a sample with around 33,000 clones, roughly 60% of them seen once. Prior to sequencing, the ViraFEST assay stimulated PBMC with viral peptide pools, which expanded the antigen-specific CD4+ T cells. CD4+ T cell isolation took place after approximately 11 days of culture. It was two doses of either the BNT162b2 or mRNA-1273 vaccine that participants received. These receptors' targets are unknown. The material was CD4+ T cells from PBMCs cultured with SARS-CoV-2 spike peptides, obtained after COVID-19 vaccination. The source is a human donor who received a COVID-19 vaccine.

This chain connects TRBV3-1 (or the pseudogene TRBV3-2) to TRBJ1-5; D call uncertain. In germline, CDR1 is LGHDT, CDR2 YNNKEL (reference sequence). The CDR3 runs to 15 residues. V was pared by 0 bases and J by 3 bases, with 9 bases between. CDR3 bases: TGTGCCAGCAGCCAAGACAGCCAGAACAATCAGCCCCAGCATTTT. Amino acid sequence: CASSQDSQNNQPQHF.

This clone came up a few times. The chain recombines TRBV12-3 or TRBV12-4 with TRBJ1-1, with D maybe TRBD1 (6 bases). Trimming pared 3 bases from V and 8 bases from J, leaving 13 bases between. CDR3 size: 13 residues. CDR3 coding DNA: TGTGCCAGCAGTTTTGTAGGCAGGGGAGAAGCTTTCTTT. Translation gives CASSFVGRGEAFF.

The V gene is TRBV6-5, the J gene TRBJ2-3, with D perhaps assigned TRBD1 or TRBD2 (6 bases each). This CDR3 is 15 amino acids long. With 6 bases removed from V and 1 base from J, the gap between germline ends came to 14 bases. Germline CDR1 reads MNHEY; CDR2 reads SVGAGI. DNA for the CDR3: TGTGCCAGCAGGCCTTCGGGGGCCCGCACAGATACGCAGTATTTT. Its protein product is CASRPSGARTDTQYF.

The chain combines TRBV7-9 with TRBJ2-1; D is undetermined. Germline-derived CDR1 and CDR2 are SEHNR and FQNEAQ (reference sequence). This CDR3 comprises 13 residues. Deletions cut 2 bases from V and 8 bases from J, with 10 bases between. As DNA, the CDR3 is TGTGCCAGCAGCTTACTCGGTTTCGATGAGCAGTTCTTC. It specifies CASSLLGFDEQFF.

V gene TRBV5-1 combines with J gene TRBJ2-5; D is possibly TRBD1 or TRBD2 (5 bases each). The V end lost 4 bases, the J end lost 4 bases, and 14 bases lay between the germline ends. Germline-derived CDR1 and CDR2 are SGHRS and YFSETQ. The CDR3 has 14 residues. The CDR3 loop reads CASSPGRPRETQYF. The DNA of the CDR3 is TGCGCCAGCAGCCCGGGACGTCCGCGAGAGACCCAGTACTTC.